This TCR beta chain was documented in a study of T cell repertoires in cytomegalovirus infection. Study at large: Recently identified HLA-C-restricted CMV epitopes and well-studied HLA-B-restricted CMV epitopes were used by the study. Shared public TCR beta signatures pointed to both CMV infection and a matching HLA type. Study-wide results and limits: CMV-specific TCR beta clonotypes restricted by HLA-C were the ones dominating the ex vivo response. Accumulated public TCR beta family frequency recognized individuals carrying CMV together with the relevant HLA.

Germline V CDR1 and CDR2: SNHLY, FYNNEI. Between the trimmed V and J ends, which lost 5 bases and 1 base, there was a span of 11 bases. The CDR3 has 15 residues. TCRdb reprocessed the reads via MiXCR and lists one record per CDR3 protein. The sample has hundreds of thousands of distinct CDR3 sequences; less than 35% are singletons. This clonotype was seen a handful of times. Its antigen is as yet unknown. This chain uses TRBV2 with TRBJ2-2, with TRBD1 as a possible D gene (5 bases). The input for sequencing was cultured CD8+ T cells from PBMCs, taken from culture after CMV antigen stimulation. The receptor was derived from a human donor in good health (CMV status not recorded). Some clones in this sample may be carry-over from other donors' samples. CDR3 nucleotides: TGTGCCAGCAGTAGACAGTGGAAGAACACCGGGGAGCTGTTTTTT. This gives the protein CASSRQWKNTGELFF.